These 27 T cell receptor beta chains share one sample of origin, sequenced in a study of blood T cell repertoires in COVID-19. TCRdb keeps only in-frame clones here, not all; method: immunoSEQ multiplex PCR. Counted here are a few hundred thousand clones, about 90% occurring once; the ten biggest clones make up about 6%. Sequenced input: peripheral blood. The receptors were gathered from a woman aged 50 to 60 with COVID-19, enrolled during active disease.

The chain links TRBV9 to TRBJ2-7, with TRBD2 identical over 11 bases. Trimming at V came to 3 bases and at J to 4 bases, leaving 6 bases not matched to a gene. Germline assignment: CDR1 SGDLS and CDR2 YYNGEE. There are 15 residues in the CDR3. DNA of the CDR3: TGTGCCAGCAGCGAGGGGGGGACTAGCGGTTACGAGCAGTACTTC. It yields the protein CASSEGGTSGYEQYF.

The chain is built from TRBV10-3 and TRBJ2-1; 10 positions agree with TRBD2. The CDR3 loop spans 14 amino acids. After removal of 7 bases from V and 8 bases from J, the junction contained 8 bases not matched to a gene. Germline lookup yields CDR1 ENHRY and CDR2 SYGVKD. The CDR3 is CAIKREGVWDEQFF. CDR3 DNA: TGTGCCATCAAGCGGGAGGGTGTTTGGGATGAGCAGTTCTTC.

The rearrangement uses TRBV6-5 and TRBJ1-4; 10 bases agree with TRBD1. Germline-derived CDR1 and CDR2 are MNHEY and SVGAGI. There are 14 residues in the CDR3. J was trimmed by 8 bases and V by 6 bases; bases with no gene match: 6. CDR3 loop: CASSSGTGVEKLFF. The CDR3 coding sequence is TGTGCCAGCAGCTCCGGGACAGGGGTCGAAAAACTGTTTTTT.

This clone was found once. J is TRBJ2-7 and V is TRBV2; TRBD2 matches 10 bases. Trimming removed 2 bases from V and 6 bases from J; junction bases left unmatched: 4. Germline V lookup: CDR1 SNHLY, CDR2 FYNNEI. This CDR3 has 14 residues. CDR3 nucleotides: TGTGCCAGCAGTGAAAAGCGGGAGGGCGGCGAGCAGTACTTC. Its translation: CASSEKREGGEQYF.

Only one count was recorded for this clone. The chain joins TRBV6-5 to TRBJ1-1, with a possible D match to TRBD1 (6 bases). The V gene's germline CDR1 is MNHEY and CDR2 SVGAGI. The CDR3 is 13 residues long. With 5 bases removed from V and 10 bases from J, the gap between germline ends came to 17 bases. CDR3 nucleotides: TGTGCCAGCAGTACGACAGGTCTGCCGGCAGCTTTCTTT. Protein: CASSTTGLPAAFF.

The chain uses TRBV18 and TRBJ1-3; D not resolved. The CDR3 loop spans 18 amino acids. Germline loops: CDR1 KGHSH, CDR2 LQKENI. Trimming left V 0 bases short and J 2 bases short, with 17 bases between. CDR3 sequence (DNA): TGTGCCAGCTCACCACCCCTGCCCGGGGTAAGGGCTGGAAACACCATATATTTT. Its translation is CASSPPLPGVRAGNTIYF.

The V and J genes are TRBV7-8 and TRBJ1-1; tentative D call: TRBD1 (6 bases). Trimming shortened V by 5 bases and J by 5 bases, and 27 bases separated the two germline ends. The CDR3 is 18 amino acids. The germline CDR1 and CDR2 sequences are SGHVS and FQNEAQ. The CDR3: CASSERVTSRGIKTEAFF. The CDR3 bases are TGTGCCAGCAGCGAAAGGGTCACGTCCAGGGGCATAAAGACTGAAGCTTTCTTT. Based on the CDR3 plus reference TRBV7-8 and TRBJ1-1, the full variable domain is GAGVSQSPRYKVAKRGQDVALRCDPISGHVSLFWYQQALGQGPEFLTYFQNEAQLDKSGLPSDRFFAERPEGSVSTLKIQRTQQEDSAVYLCASSERVTSRGIKTEAFFGQGTRLTVV.

The chain couples TRBV20-1 to TRBJ1-4; D might be TRBD1 (6 bases). Trimming removed 4 bases at V and 8 bases at J, with 8 bases between. CDR3 length: 11 amino acids. Germline V gene data show CDR1 as DFQATT and CDR2 as SNEGSKA (reference sequence). The CDR3 reads CSAKGQEKLFF. The CDR3 nucleotides are TGCAGTGCTAAAGGACAGGAAAAACTGTTTTTT.

This chain connects TRBV7-6 to TRBJ2-2; 7 nucleotides align to TRBD1. The CDR3 runs 15 residues. V gave up 5 bases and J gave up 5 bases; unmatched junction bases: 8. The germline V gene has CDR1 SGHVS and CDR2 FNYEAQ. The CDR3 sequence: CASSQSGGVTGELFF. CDR3 nucleotides: TGTGCCAGCAGCCAGTCAGGGGGAGTTACCGGGGAGCTGTTTTTT.

This chain joins TRBV6-5 and TRBJ1-1, with a possible D match to TRBD1 (6 bases). CDR3 size: 13 residues. With 0 bases removed from V and 12 bases from J, the gap between germline ends came to 14 bases. Germline CDR1 reads MNHEY; CDR2 reads SVGAGI. The CDR3 coding sequence is TGTGCCAGCAGTTACTCACCCAGCCAGGGGACTTTCTTT. Translating it yields CASSYSPSQGTFF.

CDR3 sequence: CASSLASSSTGELFF. CDR3 DNA sequence: TGTGCCAGCAGCTTGGCTTCGAGTAGCACCGGGGAGCTGTTTTTT. The V gene is TRBV5-4, the J gene TRBJ2-2; D uncertain. This CDR3 has 15 residues. Deletions cut 0 bases from V and 4 bases from J, with 10 bases between. Germline CDR1 SGHNT, CDR2 YYREEE (reference sequence).

The chain is built from TRBV6-4 and TRBJ1-5; D is ambiguous. V lost 1 base and J lost 2, with 9 bases in between. The germline CDR1 and CDR2 sequences are MRHNA and SNTAGT. CDR3 size: 15 residues. In nucleotides, the CDR3 is TGTGCCAGCAGTGACTGGCTGGCCGGCAATCAGCCCCAGCATTTT. Translating it yields CASSDWLAGNQPQHF.

The chain links TRBV7-9 to TRBJ2-3, with 7 bases fitting TRBD1. Germline CDR1 SEHNR, CDR2 FQNEAQ (reference sequence). V shed 5 bases, J shed 0 bases, and the junction held 11 bases outside the gene matches. CDR3 length: 17 amino acids. CDR3 in amino acids: CASSQRTGGRSTDTQYF. The CDR3 nucleotides are TGTGCCAGCAGCCAGAGGACAGGTGGAAGGAGCACAGATACGCAGTATTTT.

The chain employs TRBV11-3 and TRBJ2-2; D unresolved. Germline CDR1 is SGHNT and CDR2 is YENEEA. V lost 1 base and J 8 bases, leaving 5 bases between the germline ends. The CDR3 is made up of 12 amino acids. CDR3 amino acids: CASSLVRGELFF. The CDR3 nucleotides read TGTGCCAGCAGCTTAGTCAGGGGGGAGCTGTTTTTT. Filled out from reference TRBV11-3 and TRBJ2-2, the complete variable domain reads EAGVVQSPRYKIIEKKQPVAFWCNPISGHNTLYWYLQNLGQGPELLIRYENEEAVDDSQLPKDRFSAERLKGVDSTLKIQPAELGDSAVYLCASSLVRGELFFGEGSRLTVL.

This sequence joins TRBV9 and TRBJ2-3, with D possibly matching TRBD2 (6 bases). Germline V gene lookup returns CDR1 SGDLS and CDR2 YYNGEE. This CDR3 region has 16 residues. The V end was cut by 4 bases, the J end by 0 bases, with 15 bases between. CDR3 DNA: TGTGCCAGCAGCCTTAGAGCGGGTACAAGCACAGATACGCAGTATTTT. Protein: CASSLRAGTSTDTQYF.

The chain is built from TRBV5-1 and TRBJ2-3, with TRBD1 matching 7 bases. Looked up from germline, CDR1 is SGHRS and CDR2 is YFSETQ. V dropped 4 bases and J dropped 4; count of bases not matched to a gene: 9. The CDR3 sequence is 15 residues long. The CDR3 loop is CASSRDSQGADTQYF. As DNA, the CDR3 is TGCGCCAGCAGCCGGGACAGCCAAGGCGCAGATACGCAGTATTTT.

The chain has TRBV7-9 and TRBJ2-3; TRBD1 matches 7 bases. J was trimmed by 2 bases and V by 5 bases; bases with no gene match: 13. The germline V gene encodes CDR1 SEHNR and CDR2 FQNEAQ (reference sequence). The CDR3 loop spans 17 amino acids. The CDR3 sequence is CASSPTRTGTTTDTQYF. CDR3 nucleotide sequence: TGTGCCAGCAGCCCAACGCGGACAGGAACGACCACAGATACGCAGTATTTT.

J is TRBJ2-7 and V is TRBV27; tentative D call: TRBD1 (6 bases). Germline CDR1 and CDR2: MNHEY and SMNVEV (reference sequence). With 6 bases removed from V and 6 bases from J, the gap between germline ends came to 24 bases. CDR3 length: 16 residues. This CDR3 is CASSLRGVPPSLEQYF. CDR3 sequence (DNA): TGTGCCAGCAGCCTCAGGGGAGTACCCCCATCCCTCGAGCAGTACTTC.

This clone was seen just once. The V call is TRBV7-2, the J call TRBJ1-1, with 7 bases that match TRBD1. The CDR3 runs 14 residues. The germline V gene encodes CDR1 SGHTA and CDR2 FQGNSA. The V segment lost 5 bases and the J segment 3 bases; nucleotides outside the gene matches: 6. As DNA, the CDR3 is TGTGCCAGCAGCGCCTGGACAGGTCACACTGAAGCTTTCTTT. Encoded protein: CASSAWTGHTEAFF.

The chain is built from TRBV30 and TRBJ2-7, with D possibly matching TRBD1 (5 bases). Germline-derived CDR1 and CDR2 are GTSNPN and SVGIG (reference sequence). V was cut by 3 bases and J by 7 bases, with 16 bases left in between. This CDR3 is 13 amino acids long. The chain's CDR3 is CAWSEDRQLEQYF. CDR3 sequence (DNA): TGTGCCTGGAGCGAAGATCGACAGCTGGAGCAGTACTTC.

CDR3 nucleotide sequence: TGTGCCAGCAGCTTGTTGCAGGGGGCGTTGGGCTACACCTTC. It codes for CASSLLQGALGYTF. The genes are TRBV5-4 and TRBJ1-2; TRBD1 matches 8 bases. V dropped 1 base and J dropped 8; count of bases not matched to a gene: 7. The germline V gene has CDR1 SGHNT and CDR2 YYREEE (reference sequence). This CDR3 has 14 residues. Based on the CDR3 plus reference TRBV5-4 and TRBJ1-2, the full variable domain is ETGVTQSPTHLIKTRGQQVTLRCSSQSGHNTVSWYQQALGQGPQFIFQYYREEENGRGNFPPRFSGLQFPNYSSELNVNALELDDSALYLCASSLLQGALGYTFGSGTRLTVV.

V and J are TRBV19 and TRBJ2-1; TRBD2 aligns across 10 bases. Trimming removed 3 bases from V and 8 bases from J; junction bases left unmatched: 7. Germline V gene lookup returns CDR1 LNHDA and CDR2 SQIVND (reference sequence). The CDR3 sequence is 15 residues long. The CDR3 nucleotides read TGTGCCAGTAGTATCGGGATAGCGGGAGGCCATGAGCAGTTCTTC. Protein sequence: CASSIGIAGGHEQFF.

This chain connects TRBV29-1 to TRBJ1-1, with 8 nucleotides matching TRBD1. With V trimmed by 6 bases and J by 0 bases, 9 bases remained unmatched. From germline, CDR1 is SQVTM and CDR2 ANQGSEA. The CDR3 sequence is 15 residues long. CDR3 nucleotides: TGCAGCGTCCGGACCCGACAGGGGATGAACACTGAAGCTTTCTTT. Translated, it gives CSVRTRQGMNTEAFF.

The V call is TRBV7-2, the J call TRBJ2-5; 13 positions match TRBD2. Looked up from germline, CDR1 is SGHTA and CDR2 is FQGNSA. J lost 5 bases, V lost 6 bases, and 6 bases had no gene match. The CDR3 extends over 15 amino acids. Here the CDR3 reads CASSAGLAGVETQYF. CDR3 nucleotides: TGTGCCAGCAGTGCAGGACTAGCGGGAGTTGAGACCCAGTACTTC.

This sequence joins TRBV7-6 and TRBJ2-1; a possible D gene is TRBD1 (5 bases). Germline CDR1 is SGHVS and CDR2 is FNYEAQ. Trimming left V 1 base short and J 2 bases short, with 15 bases between. CDR3 length: 17 amino acids. The CDR3 loop is CASSLEGVGSPYNEQFF. CDR3 DNA: TGTGCCAGCAGCTTAGAAGGGGTCGGGTCCCCCTACAATGAGCAGTTCTTC.

Comments on this clone: Relative to the germline gene, one junction end is altered; a read error may explain this. The rearrangement uses TRBV7-7 and TRBJ2-1; 9 positions agree with TRBD1. The V gene's germline CDR1 is SSHAT and CDR2 FNYEAQ (reference sequence). The CDR3 is 15 amino acids. CDR3: CASSLDRGRYNEQFF. DNA for the CDR3: TGTGCTAGCAGCTTGGACAGGGGACGCTACAATGAGCAGTTCTTC.

This clone was counted a single time. The chain combines TRBV7-2 with TRBJ2-7, with a tentative D call TRBD2 (6 bases). CDR1 is SGHTA and CDR2 is FQGNSA in the germline V gene. The CDR3 runs 15 residues. Trimming left V 7 bases short and J 3 bases short, with 19 bases between. The CDR3, as DNA: TGTGCCAGCAAAGAAGGACACGCGGGGCTCTACGAGCAGTACTTC. The encoded protein is CASKEGHAGLYEQYF.